This note documents a single T cell receptor (beta chain) sequence. No antigen is known for it. Repertoires were generated with immunoSEQ multiplex PCR, while TCRdb's copy carries only in-frame clones and drops some. The sample carries over 1.5 million clones, about 98% recorded once. The V gene end was trimmed by 6 bases and the J gene end by 0 bases; junction bases not matched to a gene: 4. Germline assignment: CDR1 MRHNA and CDR2 SNTAGT. CDR3 size: 15 residues. This specimen comes from a study of shared clonotypes between healthy human individuals. Study observations and caveats: Rarefaction curves obtained for sorted subsets showed sequencing incomplete despite large depth.

The origin of this receptor is a man aged 25-45 years in good health. The chain carries TRBV6-4 and TRBJ2-7, with 11 bases aligning to TRBD2. Sequencing input: naive CD4+ T cells sorted from blood. Documented subset: CD45RA+ positively selected. This chain's CDR3 is CASRGLAVCSYEQYF. The CDR3 DNA reads TGTGCCAGCAGGGGACTAGCGGTTTGCTCCTACGAGCAGTACTTC.